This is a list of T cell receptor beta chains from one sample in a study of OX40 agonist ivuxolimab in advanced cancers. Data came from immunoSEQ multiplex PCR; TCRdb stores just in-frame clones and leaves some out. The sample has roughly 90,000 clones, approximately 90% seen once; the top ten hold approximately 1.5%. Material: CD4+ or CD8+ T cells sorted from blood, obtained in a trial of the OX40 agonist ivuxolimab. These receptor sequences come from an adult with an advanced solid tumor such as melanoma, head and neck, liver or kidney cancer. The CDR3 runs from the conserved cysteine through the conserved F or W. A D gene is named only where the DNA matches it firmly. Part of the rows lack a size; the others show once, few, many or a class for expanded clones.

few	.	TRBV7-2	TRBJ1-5	TGTGCCAGCAGCTTATGGGATCCGAATCAGCCCCAGCATTTT	CASSLWDPNQPQHF
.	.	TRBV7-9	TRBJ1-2	TGTGCCAGCAGCCCTTGGGGACCTGGCTACACCTTC	CASSPWGPGYTF
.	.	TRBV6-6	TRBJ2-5	TGTGCCAGCAGTTGGAGCCTGAGAGAGACCCAGTACTTC	CASSWSLRETQYF
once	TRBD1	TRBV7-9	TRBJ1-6	TGTGCCAGCAGCTCACAGGGGGTCGGGAATTCACCCCTCCACTTT	CASSSQGVGNSPLHF
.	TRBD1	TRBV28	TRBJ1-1	TGTGCCAGCAGCGACAGGGGAGGGATCACTGAAGCTTTCTTT	CASSDRGGITEAFF
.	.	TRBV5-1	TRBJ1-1	TGCGCCAGCAGCTTCTCGACAGGAAGCGTTGGTGAAGCTTTCTTT	CASSFSTGSVGEAFF
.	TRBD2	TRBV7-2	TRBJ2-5	TGTGCCAGCAGCTGGCGGACTAGCGGGGTAGAAGAGACCCAGTACTTC	CASSWRTSGVEETQYF
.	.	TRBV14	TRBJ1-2	TGTGCCAGCAGCCAAGAAGCCTATGGCTACACCTTC	CASSQEAYGYTF
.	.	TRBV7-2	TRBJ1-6	TGTGCCAGCAAACCGACGTCGAGCTCCTATAATTCACCCCTCCACTTT	CASKPTSSSYNSPLHF
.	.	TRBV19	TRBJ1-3	TGTGCCACCAGTAGTATGGCGGGGGCTGGAAACACCATATATTTT	CATSSMAGAGNTIYF
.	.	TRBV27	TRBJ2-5	TGTGCCAGCAGTTTAAGGACAGTAGGGGAGACCCAGTACTTC	CASSLRTVGETQYF
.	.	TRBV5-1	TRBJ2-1	TGCGCCAGCAGCTTGAACACGGGACATGAGCAGTTCTTC	CASSLNTGHEQFF
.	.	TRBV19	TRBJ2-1	TGTGCCAGTAGAAAGGTGTCAAGCTCCTACAATGAGCAGTTCTTC	CASRKVSSSYNEQFF
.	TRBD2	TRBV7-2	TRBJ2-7	TGTGCCAGCAGCTTAAGCGGGGGGGCCCCCGACGAGCAGTACTTC	CASSLSGGAPDEQYF
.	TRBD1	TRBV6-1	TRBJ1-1	TGTGCCAGCAGGGAAGGGCCCAAGGGACAGGGCATTCCAGCTGAAGCTTTCTTT	CASREGPKGQGIPAEAFF
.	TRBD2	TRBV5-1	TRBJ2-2	TGCGCCAGCAGCGGACTAGCGGGAGACGGGGAGCTGTTTTTT	CASSGLAGDGELFF
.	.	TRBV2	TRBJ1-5	TGTGCCAGCTCCCCTAGCAATCAGCCCCAGCATTTT	CASSPSNQPQHF
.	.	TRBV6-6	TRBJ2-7	TGTGCCAGCAGTTACGGGGGCTCCTACGAGCAGTACTTC	CASSYGGSYEQYF
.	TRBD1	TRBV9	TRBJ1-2	TGTGCCAGCAGCTCCGGACAGGGGGCTTCTCTTTATGGCTACACCTTC	CASSSGQGASLYGYTF
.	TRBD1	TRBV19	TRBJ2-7	TGTGCCAGTAAAGAACAGGGGGCTATCGACGAGCAGTACTTC	CASKEQGAIDEQYF
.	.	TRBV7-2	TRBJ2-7	TGTGCCAGCAGCTTAACAGGGTTCGGGGGGTCCTACGAGCAGTACTTC	CASSLTGFGGSYEQYF
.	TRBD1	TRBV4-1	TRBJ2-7	TGCGCCAGCAGCCAATCCGGGACAGGCGTTCGCGAGCAGTACTTC	CASSQSGTGVREQYF
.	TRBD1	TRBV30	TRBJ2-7	TGTGCCTGGACCCCGGGTCCTTGGACAGGGATCTACGAGCAGTACTTC	CAWTPGPWTGIYEQYF
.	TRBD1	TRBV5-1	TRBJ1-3	TGCGCCAGCAGATTCGACAGGGGAATAAACACCATATATTTT	CASRFDRGINTIYF
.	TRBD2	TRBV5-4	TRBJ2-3	TGTGCCAGCAGCCTAAGCGGGACTACAGATACGCAGTATTTT	CASSLSGTTDTQYF
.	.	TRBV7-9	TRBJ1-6	TGTGCCAGCAGCTTATCAAGGGATTCACCCCTCCACTTT	CASSLSRDSPLHF
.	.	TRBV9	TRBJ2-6	TGTGCCAGCAGCGTAACCCCCTCTGGGGCCAACGTCCTGACTTTC	CASSVTPSGANVLTF
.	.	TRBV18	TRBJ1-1	TGTGCCAGCTCGGCGGTCACTGAAGCTTTCTTT	CASSAVTEAFF
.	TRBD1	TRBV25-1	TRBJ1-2	TGTGCCAGCAGTGGTTCCGGGACAGGGGCGATTAACTATGGCTACACCTTC	CASSGSGTGAINYGYTF
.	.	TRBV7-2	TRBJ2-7	TGTGCCAGCAGCTTGCAGACAGTTCCCTACGAGCAGTACTTC	CASSLQTVPYEQYF
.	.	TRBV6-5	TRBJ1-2	TGTGCCAGCAGTTACTCGGGGACTGACCGCTATGGCTACACCTTC	CASSYSGTDRYGYTF
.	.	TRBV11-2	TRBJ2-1	TGTGCCAGCAGCTTTGGGACGCAAGGGGACAATGAGCAGTTCTTC	CASSFGTQGDNEQFF
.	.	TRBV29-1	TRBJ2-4	TGCAGCGTGGGGTACACCAAAAACATTCAGTACTTC	CSVGYTKNIQYF
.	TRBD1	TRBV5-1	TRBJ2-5	TGCGCCAGCAGCGGACCCACAGGGGACGGGACCCAGTACTTC	CASSGPTGDGTQYF
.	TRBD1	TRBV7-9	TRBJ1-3	TGTGCCAGCAGCTTAGGAGTAGGGACAGGCTCTGGAAACACCATATATTTT	CASSLGVGTGSGNTIYF
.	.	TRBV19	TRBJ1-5	TGTGCCAGTAACAGACAAAGAAATCAGCCCCAGCATTTT	CASNRQRNQPQHF
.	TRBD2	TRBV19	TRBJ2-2	TGTGCCAGTAGACGGGGGGAACCCACCGGGGAGCTGTTTTTT	CASRRGEPTGELFF
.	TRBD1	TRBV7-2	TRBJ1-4	TGTGCCAGCAGCTTACTCGGGACAGGGAGCGAAAAACTGTTTTTT	CASSLLGTGSEKLFF
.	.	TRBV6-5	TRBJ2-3	TGTGCCAGCAGTACTAGGGGACTGAGCACAGATACGCAGTATTTT	CASSTRGLSTDTQYF
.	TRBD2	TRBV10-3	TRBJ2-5	TGTGCCATCAGCCTAGCGGGGGGACAAGAGACCCAGTACTTC	CAISLAGGQETQYF
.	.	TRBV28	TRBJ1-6	TGTGCCAGCACCCAGGGGTTGCGCGCCTATAATTCACCCCTCCACTTT	CASTQGLRAYNSPLHF
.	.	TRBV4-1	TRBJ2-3	TGCGCCAGCCGGAGAGAAAGCACAGATACGCAGTATTTT	CASRRESTDTQYF
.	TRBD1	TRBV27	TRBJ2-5	TGTGCCAGCAGCCGACGACAGGGGAAGGGGGAAGAGACCCAGTACTTC	CASSRRQGKGEETQYF
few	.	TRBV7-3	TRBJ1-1	TGTGCCAGCAGCTTACAAGGGAACACTGAAGCTTTCTTT	CASSLQGNTEAFF
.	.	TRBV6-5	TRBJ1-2	TGTGCCAGCAGTGCGTTGGGCCCGCACGTGGGCTACACCTTC	CASSALGPHVGYTF
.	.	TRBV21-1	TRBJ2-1	TGTGCCAGCAGCAAAGAGCAAGGGGAACAGATCTTCCTTTGGAATGAGCAGTTCTTC	CASSKEQGEQIFLWNEQFF
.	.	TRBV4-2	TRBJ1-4	TGTGCCAGCATTCGAAGTCTTATTCGGGGTGAAAAACTGTTTTTT	CASIRSLIRGEKLFF
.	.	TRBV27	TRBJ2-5	TGTGCCACAGCAGTTTTCAATAGCGGCGTGGGGGGGACCCAGTACTTC	CATAVFNSGVGGTQYF
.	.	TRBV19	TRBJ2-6	TGTGCCAGTAGTACTTCCTCTGGGGCCAACGTCCTGACTTTC	CASSTSSGANVLTF
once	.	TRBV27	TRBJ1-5	TGTGCCAGCAGTTTATTAGGGTCAGAATTAAGCAATCAGCCCCAGCATTTT	CASSLLGSELSNQPQHF
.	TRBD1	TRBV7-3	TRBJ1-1	TGTGCCAGCAGCGGACAGGGACCTGGCACTGAAGCTTTCTTT	CASSGQGPGTEAFF
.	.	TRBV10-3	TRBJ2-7	TGTGCCATCAGGTCGGGCCCCGGAGGGGAGCAGTACTTC	CAIRSGPGGEQYF
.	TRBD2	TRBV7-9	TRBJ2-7	TGTGCCAGCACCAAGACTAGCGGGAGCCCTACTACCTACGAGCAGTACTTC	CASTKTSGSPTTYEQYF
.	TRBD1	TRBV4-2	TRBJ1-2	TGTGCCAGCAGCACTGAGGGGGCGCAGGTCTATGGCTACACCTTC	CASSTEGAQVYGYTF
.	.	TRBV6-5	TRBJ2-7	TGTGCCAGCAGTGAACTGAAGGGTTATAACGAGCAGTACTTC	CASSELKGYNEQYF
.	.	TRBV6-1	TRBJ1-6	TGTGCCAGCAGTGGGCGTAGCTCCTATAATTCACCCCTCCACTTT	CASSGRSSYNSPLHF
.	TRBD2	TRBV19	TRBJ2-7	TGTGCCAGTAGTAAAGATTTTGTAGCGGGATCCGGTTACGAGCAGTACTTC	CASSKDFVAGSGYEQYF